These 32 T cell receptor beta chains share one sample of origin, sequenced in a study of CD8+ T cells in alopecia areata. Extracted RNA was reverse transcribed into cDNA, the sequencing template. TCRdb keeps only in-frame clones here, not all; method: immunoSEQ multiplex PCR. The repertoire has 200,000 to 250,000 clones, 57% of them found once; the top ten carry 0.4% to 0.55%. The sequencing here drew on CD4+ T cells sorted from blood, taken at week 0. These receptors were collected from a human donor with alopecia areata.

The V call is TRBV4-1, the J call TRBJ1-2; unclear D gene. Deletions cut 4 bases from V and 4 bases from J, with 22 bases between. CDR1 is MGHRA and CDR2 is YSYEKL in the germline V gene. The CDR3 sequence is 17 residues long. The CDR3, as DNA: TGCGCCAGCAGCCCCATACCGGCAGGTTCTCTTTCCTATGGCTACACCTTC. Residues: CASSPIPAGSLSYGYTF.

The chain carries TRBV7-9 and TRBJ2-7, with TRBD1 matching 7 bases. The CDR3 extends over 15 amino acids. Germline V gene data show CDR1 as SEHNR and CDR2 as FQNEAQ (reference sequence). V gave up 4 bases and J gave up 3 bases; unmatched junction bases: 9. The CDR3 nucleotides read TGTGCCAGCAGCTCCCCAGACAGGGCCAACTACGAGCAGTACTTC. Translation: CASSSPDRANYEQYF.

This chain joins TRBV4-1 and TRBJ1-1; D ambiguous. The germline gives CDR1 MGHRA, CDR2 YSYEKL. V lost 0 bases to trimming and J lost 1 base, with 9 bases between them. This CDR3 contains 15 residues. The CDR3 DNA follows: TGCGCCAGCAGCCAAGATAAGCCCGAGAACACTGAAGCTTTCTTT. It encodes CASSQDKPENTEAFF.

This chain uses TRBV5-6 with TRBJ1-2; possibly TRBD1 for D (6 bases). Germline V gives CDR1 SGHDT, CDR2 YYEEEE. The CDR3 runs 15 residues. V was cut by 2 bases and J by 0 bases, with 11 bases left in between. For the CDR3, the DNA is TGTGCCAGCAGCTTCGCGGACAGATCTAACTATGGCTACACCTTC. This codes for CASSFADRSNYGYTF.

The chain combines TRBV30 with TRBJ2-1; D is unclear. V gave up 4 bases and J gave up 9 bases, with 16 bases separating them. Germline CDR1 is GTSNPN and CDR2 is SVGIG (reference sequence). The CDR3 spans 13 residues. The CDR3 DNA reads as TGTGCCTGGACCCCGGGCCGACGGGCTGAGCAGTTCTTC. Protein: CAWTPGRRAEQFF. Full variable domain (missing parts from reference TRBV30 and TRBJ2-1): SQTIHQWPATLVQPVGSPLSLECTVEGTSNPNLYWYRQAAGRGLQLLFYSVGIGQISSEVPQNLSASRPQDRQFILSSKKLLLSDSGFYLCAWTPGRRAEQFFGPGTRLTVL.

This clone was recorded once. In DNA, the CDR3 is TGCGCCAGCAGCCCTAGACTGGACAATGAGCAGTTCTTC. Translating gives CASSPRLDNEQFF. The chain recombines TRBV4-1 with TRBJ2-1; D is ambiguous. The germline V gene encodes CDR1 MGHRA and CDR2 YSYEKL. This CDR3 region has 13 residues. V shed 4 bases and J shed 5 bases, with 9 bases lying between them.

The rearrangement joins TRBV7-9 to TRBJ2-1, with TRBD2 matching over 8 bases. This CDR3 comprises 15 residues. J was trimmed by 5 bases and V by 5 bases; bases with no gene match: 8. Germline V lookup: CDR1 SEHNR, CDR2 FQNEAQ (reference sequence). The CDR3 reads CASSPKRGLDNEQFF. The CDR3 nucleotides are TGTGCCAGCAGCCCGAAGCGGGGGTTGGACAATGAGCAGTTCTTC. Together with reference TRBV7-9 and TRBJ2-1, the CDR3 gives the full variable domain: DTGVSQNPRHKITKRGQNVTFRCDPISEHNRLYWYRQTLGQGPEFLTYFQNEAQLEKSRLLSDRFSAERPKGSFSTLEIQRTEQGDSAMYLCASSPKRGLDNEQFFGPGTRLTVL.

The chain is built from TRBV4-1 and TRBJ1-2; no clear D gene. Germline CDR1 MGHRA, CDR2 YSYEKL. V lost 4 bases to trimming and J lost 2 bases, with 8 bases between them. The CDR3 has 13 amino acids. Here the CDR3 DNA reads TGCGCCAGCAGCCCCCCCCACAACTATGGCTACACCTTC. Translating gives CASSPPHNYGYTF.

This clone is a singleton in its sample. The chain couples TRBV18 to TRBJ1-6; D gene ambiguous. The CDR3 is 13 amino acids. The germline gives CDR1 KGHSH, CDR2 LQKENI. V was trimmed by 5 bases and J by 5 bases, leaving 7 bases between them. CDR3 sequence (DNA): TGTGCCAGCTCAAGTATTAATAATTCACCCCTCCACTTT. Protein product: CASSSINNSPLHF.

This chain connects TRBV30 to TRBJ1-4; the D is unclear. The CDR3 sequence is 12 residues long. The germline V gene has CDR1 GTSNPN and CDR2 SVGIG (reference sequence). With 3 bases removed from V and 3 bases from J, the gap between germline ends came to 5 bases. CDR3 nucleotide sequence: TGTGCCTGGAGCAAACCTAATGAAAAACTGTTTTTT. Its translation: CAWSKPNEKLFF. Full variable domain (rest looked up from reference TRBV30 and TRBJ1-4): SQTIHQWPATLVQPVGSPLSLECTVEGTSNPNLYWYRQAAGRGLQLLFYSVGIGQISSEVPQNLSASRPQDRQFILSSKKLLLSDSGFYLCAWSKPNEKLFFGSGTQLSVL.

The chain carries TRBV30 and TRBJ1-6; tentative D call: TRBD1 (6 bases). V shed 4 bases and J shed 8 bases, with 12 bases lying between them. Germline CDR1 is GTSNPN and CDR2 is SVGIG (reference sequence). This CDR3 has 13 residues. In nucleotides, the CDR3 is TGTGCCTGGACCGCAGGGGCCCATTCACCCCTCCACTTT. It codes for CAWTAGAHSPLHF.

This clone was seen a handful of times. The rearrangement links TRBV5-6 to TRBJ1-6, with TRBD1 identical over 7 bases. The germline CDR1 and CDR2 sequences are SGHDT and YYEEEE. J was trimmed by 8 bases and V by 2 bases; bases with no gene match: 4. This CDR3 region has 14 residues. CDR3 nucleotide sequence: TGTGCCAGCAGCTTATACAGGGGAGATTCACCCCTCCACTTT. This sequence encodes CASSLYRGDSPLHF.

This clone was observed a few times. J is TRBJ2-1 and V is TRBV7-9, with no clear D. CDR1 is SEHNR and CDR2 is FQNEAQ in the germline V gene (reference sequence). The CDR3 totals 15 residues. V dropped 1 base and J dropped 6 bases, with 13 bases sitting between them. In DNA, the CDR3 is TGTGCCAGCAGCTTAGGACGCAGATTCTCCAATGAGCAGTTCTTC. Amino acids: CASSLGRRFSNEQFF.

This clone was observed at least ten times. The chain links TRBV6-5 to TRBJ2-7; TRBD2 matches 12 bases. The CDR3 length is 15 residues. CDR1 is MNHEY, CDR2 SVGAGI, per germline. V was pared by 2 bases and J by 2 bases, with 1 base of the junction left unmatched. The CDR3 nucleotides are TGTGCCAGCAGTTACGCTAGCGGGAGGGCCTACGAGCAGTACTTC. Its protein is CASSYASGRAYEQYF.

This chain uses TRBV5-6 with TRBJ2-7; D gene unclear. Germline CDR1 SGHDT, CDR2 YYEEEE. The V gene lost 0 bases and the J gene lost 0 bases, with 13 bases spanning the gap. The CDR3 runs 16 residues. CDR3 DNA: TGTGCCAGCAGCTTGGAATTCGCGGTGAGCTCCTACGAGCAGTACTTC. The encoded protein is CASSLEFAVSSYEQYF.

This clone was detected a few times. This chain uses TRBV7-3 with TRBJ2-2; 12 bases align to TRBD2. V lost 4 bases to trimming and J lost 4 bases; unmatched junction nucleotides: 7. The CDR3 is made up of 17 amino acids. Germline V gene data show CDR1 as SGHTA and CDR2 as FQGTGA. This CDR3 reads CASSSGAGLAGTGELFF. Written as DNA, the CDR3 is TGTGCCAGCAGCTCCGGAGCGGGACTAGCGGGCACCGGGGAGCTGTTTTTT.

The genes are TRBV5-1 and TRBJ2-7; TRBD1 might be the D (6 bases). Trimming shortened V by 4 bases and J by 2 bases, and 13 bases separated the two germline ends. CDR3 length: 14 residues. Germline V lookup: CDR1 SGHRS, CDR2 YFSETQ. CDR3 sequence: CASSLGTFTYEQYF. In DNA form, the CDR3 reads TGCGCCAGCAGCCTGGGGACATTTACCTACGAGCAGTACTTC.

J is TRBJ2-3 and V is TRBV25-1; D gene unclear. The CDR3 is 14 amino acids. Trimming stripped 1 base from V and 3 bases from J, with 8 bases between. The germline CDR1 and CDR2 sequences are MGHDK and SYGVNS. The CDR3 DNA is TGTGCCAGCAGTGAATCCCACAGTACAGATACGCAGTATTTT. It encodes CASSESHSTDTQYF.

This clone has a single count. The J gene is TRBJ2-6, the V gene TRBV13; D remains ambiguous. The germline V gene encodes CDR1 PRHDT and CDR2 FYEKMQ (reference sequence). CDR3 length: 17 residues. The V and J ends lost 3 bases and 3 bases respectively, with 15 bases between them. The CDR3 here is CASSLLNRLDGANVLTF. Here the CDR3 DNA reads TGTGCCAGCAGCTTGTTAAACAGATTGGATGGGGCCAACGTCCTGACTTTC.

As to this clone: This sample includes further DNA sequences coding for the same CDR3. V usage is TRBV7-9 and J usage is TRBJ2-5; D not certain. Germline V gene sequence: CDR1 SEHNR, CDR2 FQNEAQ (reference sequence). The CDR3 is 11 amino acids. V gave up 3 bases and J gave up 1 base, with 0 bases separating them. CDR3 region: CASSFQETQYF. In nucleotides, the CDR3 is TGTGCCAGCAGCTTCCAAGAGACCCAGTACTTC. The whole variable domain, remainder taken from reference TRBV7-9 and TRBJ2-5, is DTGVSQNPRHKITKRGQNVTFRCDPISEHNRLYWYRQTLGQGPEFLTYFQNEAQLEKSRLLSDRFSAERPKGSFSTLEIQRTEQGDSAMYLCASSFQETQYFGPGTRLLVL.

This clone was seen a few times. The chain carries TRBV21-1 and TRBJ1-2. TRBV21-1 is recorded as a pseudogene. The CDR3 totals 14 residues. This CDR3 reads CASIRRAASHGYTF. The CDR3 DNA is TGTGCCAGTATTCGACGAGCGGCATCGCATGGCTACACCTTC.

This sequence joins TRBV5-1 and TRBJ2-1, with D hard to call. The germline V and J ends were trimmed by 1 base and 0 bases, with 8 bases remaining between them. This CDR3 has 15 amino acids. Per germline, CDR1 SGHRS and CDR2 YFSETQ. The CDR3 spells CASSLMTDSYNEQFF. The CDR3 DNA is TGCGCCAGCAGCTTGATGACTGACTCCTACAATGAGCAGTTCTTC.

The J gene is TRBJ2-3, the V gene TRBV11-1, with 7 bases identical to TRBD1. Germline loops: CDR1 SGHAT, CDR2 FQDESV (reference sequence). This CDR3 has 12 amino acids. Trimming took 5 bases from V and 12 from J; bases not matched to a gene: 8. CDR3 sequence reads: CASSPWDSNQYF. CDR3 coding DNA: TGTGCCAGCAGCCCCTGGGACAGCAATCAGTATTTT.

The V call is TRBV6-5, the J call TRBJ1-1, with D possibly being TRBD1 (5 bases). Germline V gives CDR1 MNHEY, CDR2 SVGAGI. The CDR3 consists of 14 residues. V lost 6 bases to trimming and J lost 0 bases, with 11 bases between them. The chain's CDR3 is CASSRQLMNTEAFF. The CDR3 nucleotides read TGTGCCAGCAGCCGACAGTTAATGAACACTGAAGCTTTCTTT.

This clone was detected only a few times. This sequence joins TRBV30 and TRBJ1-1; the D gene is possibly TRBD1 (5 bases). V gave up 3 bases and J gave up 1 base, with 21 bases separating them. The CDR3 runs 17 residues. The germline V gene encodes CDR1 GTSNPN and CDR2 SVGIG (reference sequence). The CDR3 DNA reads TGTGCCTGGAGCGGGACTCATTTTTTAGACAGGAACACTGAAGCTTTCTTT. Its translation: CAWSGTHFLDRNTEAFF. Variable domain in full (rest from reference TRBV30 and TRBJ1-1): SQTIHQWPATLVQPVGSPLSLECTVEGTSNPNLYWYRQAAGRGLQLLFYSVGIGQISSEVPQNLSASRPQDRQFILSSKKLLLSDSGFYLCAWSGTHFLDRNTEAFFGQGTRLTVV.

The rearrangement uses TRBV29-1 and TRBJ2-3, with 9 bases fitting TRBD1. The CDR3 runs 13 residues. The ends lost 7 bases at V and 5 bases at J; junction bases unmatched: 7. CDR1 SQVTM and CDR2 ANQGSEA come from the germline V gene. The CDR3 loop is CSAGQGFLDTQYF. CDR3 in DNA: TGCAGCGCCGGACAGGGGTTTTTAGATACGCAGTATTTT.

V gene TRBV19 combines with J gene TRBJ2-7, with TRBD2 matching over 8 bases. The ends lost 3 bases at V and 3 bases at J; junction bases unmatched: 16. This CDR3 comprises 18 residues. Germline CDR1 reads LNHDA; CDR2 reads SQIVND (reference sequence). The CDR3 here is CASSIYQPTTSACYEQYF. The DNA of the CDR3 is TGTGCCAGTAGTATTTACCAGCCGACGACTAGCGCTTGCTACGAGCAGTACTTC.

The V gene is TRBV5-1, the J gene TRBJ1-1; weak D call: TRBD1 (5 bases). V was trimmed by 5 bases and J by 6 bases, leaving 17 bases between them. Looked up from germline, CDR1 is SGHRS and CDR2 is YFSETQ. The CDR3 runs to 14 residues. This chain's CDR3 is CASRPPGGDAEAFF. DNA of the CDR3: TGCGCCAGCAGACCACCAGGAGGGGACGCTGAAGCTTTCTTT.

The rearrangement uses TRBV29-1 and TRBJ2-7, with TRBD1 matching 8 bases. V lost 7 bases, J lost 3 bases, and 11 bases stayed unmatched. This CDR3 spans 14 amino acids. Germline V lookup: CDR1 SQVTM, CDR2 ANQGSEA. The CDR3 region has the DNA TGCAGCGCCTTAAGGACAGGGTCATTCTACGAGCAGTACTTC. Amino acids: CSALRTGSFYEQYF.

The CDR3: CASSVLGSGRTNEQFF. The CDR3 DNA reads TGTGCCAGCAGCGTATTAGGTAGCGGGAGGACAAATGAGCAGTTCTTC. The rearrangement links TRBV9 to TRBJ2-1; TRBD2 matches at 10 bases. Trimming cost V 1 base and J 7 bases; bases outside gene matches: 8. The germline gives CDR1 SGDLS, CDR2 YYNGEE. The CDR3 covers 16 residues.

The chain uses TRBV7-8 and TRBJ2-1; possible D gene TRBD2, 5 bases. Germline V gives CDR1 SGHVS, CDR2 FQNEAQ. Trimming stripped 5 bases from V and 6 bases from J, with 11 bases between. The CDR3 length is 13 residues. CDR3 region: CASSPWEFNEQFF. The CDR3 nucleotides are TGTGCCAGCAGCCCATGGGAGTTCAATGAGCAGTTCTTC.

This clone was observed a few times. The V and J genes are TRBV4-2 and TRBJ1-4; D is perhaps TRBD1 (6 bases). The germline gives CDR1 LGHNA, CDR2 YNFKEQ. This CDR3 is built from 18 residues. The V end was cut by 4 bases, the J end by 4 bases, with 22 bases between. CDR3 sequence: CASSLTGGRRGGNEKLFF. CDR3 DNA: TGTGCCAGCAGCCTGACAGGAGGTAGACGAGGCGGTAATGAAAAACTGTTTTTT.